What follows are 27 T cell receptor beta chains derived from one specimen sequenced in a study of T-cell reconstitution after alpha-beta-depleted transplantation in children. The TCRbeta library was prepared with unique molecular identifiers. Each CDR3 protein gets one entry after TCRdb re-called the PCR reads with MiXCR. The sample yields 200,000 to 250,000 distinct CDR3 sequences, around 9.6% seen once. The source was PBMCs from the stem cell graft donor, collected from the stem cell graft. The source is a human donor who donated a stem cell graft to a child with acute lymphoblastic leukemia.

V gene TRBV11-2 combines with J gene TRBJ1-6; D remains unclear. Per germline, CDR1 SGHAT and CDR2 FQNNGV. The CDR3 has 12 amino acids. Between the trimmed V and J ends, which lost 5 bases and 14 bases, there was a span of 13 bases. Written as DNA, the CDR3 is TGTGCCAGCAGCGACCGTATGTCGGCCCTCCACTTT. This encodes CASSDRMSALHF.

V is TRBV20-1 and J is TRBJ1-4, with D possibly being TRBD1 (6 bases). The CDR3 is made up of 14 amino acids. Germline V lookup: CDR1 DFQATT, CDR2 SNEGSKA (reference sequence). V was clipped by 0 bases and J by 7 bases, with 12 bases between them. The DNA of the CDR3 is TGCAGTGCTAGAGAAACAGGGAGGAGTGAAAAACTGTTTTTT. Its translation: CSARETGRSEKLFF.

In its sample, this clonotype was seen a few times. V and J are TRBV20-1 and TRBJ2-3; 8 nucleotides line up with TRBD2. Trimming cost V 3 bases and J 0 bases; bases outside gene matches: 5. Germline V gene lookup returns CDR1 DFQATT and CDR2 SNEGSKA (reference sequence). The CDR3 spans 15 residues. The CDR3 DNA follows: TGCAGTGCTAGCAGAGCGGGGGAGAGCACAGATACGCAGTATTTT. The encoded protein is CSASRAGESTDTQYF.

The rearrangement uses TRBV6-1 and TRBJ1-2; no definite D call. Trimming shortened V by 2 bases and J by 3 bases, and 13 bases separated the two germline ends. This CDR3 region has 15 residues. Germline V gene lookup returns CDR1 MNHNS and CDR2 SASEGT. The CDR3 sequence is CASSEYAAGDYGYTF. In nucleotides, the CDR3 is TGTGCCAGCAGTGAATACGCTGCGGGTGACTATGGCTACACCTTC.

The CDR3 region has the DNA TGTGCCAGCAGCTTATTCGGGACACGAGATCAGCCCCAGCATTTT. Protein sequence: CASSLFGTRDQPQHF. V and J are TRBV7-8 and TRBJ1-5, with D possibly being TRBD1 (6 bases). Germline V gives CDR1 SGHVS, CDR2 FQNEAQ. V dropped 2 bases and J dropped 5 bases, with 13 bases sitting between them. The CDR3 is 15 amino acids.

There are many counts of this clonotype. The gene calls are TRBV29-1 and TRBJ1-1; unclear D gene. V was clipped by 2 bases and J by 11 bases, with 12 bases between them. Germline V CDR1 and CDR2: SQVTM, ANQGSEA. CDR3 length equals 11 residues. The CDR3 nucleotides are TGCAGCGTTGAATCTGGGTTCATGGCTTTCTTT. Amino acids: CSVESGFMAFF.

In this sample, this clonotype turned up many times. This chain links TRBV5-1 with TRBJ2-1, with a possible D match to TRBD1 (6 bases). The germline V gene has CDR1 SGHRS and CDR2 YFSETQ. Trimming removed 5 bases at V and 3 bases at J, with 9 bases between. This CDR3 contains 13 residues. CDR3 nucleotide sequence: TGCGCCAGCAGTCAACAGGGCTACAATGAGCAGTTCTTC. Translating gives CASSQQGYNEQFF. The full variable domain, rest sourced from reference TRBV5-1 and TRBJ2-1, is KAGVTQTPRYLIKTRGQQVTLSCSPISGHRSVSWYQQTPGQGLQFLFEYFSETQRNKGNFPGRFSGRQFSNSRSEMNVSTLELGDSALYLCASSQQGYNEQFFGPGTRLTVL.

The CDR3 region has the DNA TGCGCCAGCAGCCAAGAGGGGGAGAAGAAACTGTTTTTT. It is translated as CASSQEGEKKLFF. J is TRBJ1-4 and V is TRBV4-3, with D maybe TRBD1 (5 bases). CDR3 size: 13 residues. Trimming took off 0 bases at V and 11 bases at J, with 10 bases between the two ends. CDR1 is LGHNA, CDR2 YSLEER, per germline.

The rearrangement joins TRBV7-9 to TRBJ1-2; TRBD1 is a possible D gene (5 bases). V was cut by 4 bases and J by 5 bases, with 17 bases left in between. This CDR3 spans 15 amino acids. CDR1 SEHNR and CDR2 FQNEAQ come from the germline V gene (reference sequence). Here the CDR3 DNA reads TGTGCCAGCAGCTATACAGGAGCCCAGAGTTATGGCTACACCTTC. Encoded protein: CASSYTGAQSYGYTF.

In its sample, this clonotype was seen many times. The chain recombines TRBV5-6 with TRBJ2-1; a weak D match, TRBD2 (6 bases). Germline assignment: CDR1 SGHDT and CDR2 YYEEEE. This CDR3 is 18 amino acids long. V shed 0 bases and J shed 0 bases, with 16 bases lying between them. CDR3 sequence reads: CASSLDWSGSSSYNEQFF. The DNA for the CDR3 is TGTGCCAGCAGCTTGGATTGGAGCGGGTCTAGCTCCTACAATGAGCAGTTCTTC.

This clonotype came up a few times. The chain couples TRBV5-1 to TRBJ2-2; a weak D match, TRBD1 (6 bases). Germline lookup yields CDR1 SGHRS and CDR2 YFSETQ. Between the trimmed V and J ends, which lost 3 bases and 6 bases, there was a span of 18 bases. The CDR3 extends over 16 amino acids. The CDR3 region is CASSWIGRQAAGELFF. CDR3 sequence (DNA): TGCGCCAGCAGCTGGATTGGCCGACAGGCGGCCGGGGAGCTGTTTTTT. Combining the CDR3 with reference TRBV5-1 and TRBJ2-2 gives the whole variable domain KAGVTQTPRYLIKTRGQQVTLSCSPISGHRSVSWYQQTPGQGLQFLFEYFSETQRNKGNFPGRFSGRQFSNSRSEMNVSTLELGDSALYLCASSWIGRQAAGELFFGEGSRLTVL.

The V and J genes are TRBV6-1 and TRBJ2-5; D gene ambiguous. The CDR3 loop spans 13 amino acids. The germline V gene encodes CDR1 MNHNS and CDR2 SASEGT. V was shortened by 6 bases and J by 4 bases, with 12 bases between the two germline ends. The CDR3: CASSPGPAETQYF. CDR3 coding DNA: TGTGCCAGCAGCCCCGGGCCCGCAGAGACCCAGTACTTC.

This clonotype came up a few times. V usage is TRBV19 and J usage is TRBJ2-2; 9 positions agree with TRBD1. There are 14 residues in the CDR3. The ends lost 7 bases at V and 6 bases at J; junction bases unmatched: 6. The germline gives CDR1 LNHDA, CDR2 SQIVND (reference sequence). CDR3 residues: CASTHWDRAGELFF. CDR3 DNA sequence: TGTGCCAGTACCCACTGGGACAGGGCCGGGGAGCTGTTTTTT.

The rearrangement links TRBV12-3 or TRBV12-4 to TRBJ1-2; weak D call: TRBD1 (6 bases). This CDR3 has 15 amino acids. Between the trimmed V and J ends, which lost 7 bases and 6 bases, there was a span of 21 bases. CDR3: CASISARGGGDGYTF. The CDR3 nucleotides are TGTGCCAGCATATCCGCCCGAGGGGGTGGTGATGGCTACACCTTC.

This clonotype was observed at least ten times. V and J are TRBV3-1 and TRBJ2-1; D may match TRBD1 or TRBD2 (5 bases each). V lost 3 bases to trimming and J lost 10 bases, with 25 bases between them. Germline V gene lookup returns CDR1 LGHDT and CDR2 YNNKEL (reference sequence). This CDR3 has 17 residues. CDR3 in DNA: TGTGCCAGCAGCCATCTCACGACCGGGACCCTGAGAGGCGAGCAGTTCTTC. This translates into CASSHLTTGTLRGEQFF.

This clonotype was counted many times. The J gene is TRBJ2-5, the V gene TRBV7-8, with 13 bases matching TRBD2. Germline-derived CDR1 and CDR2 are SGHVS and FQNEAQ. The ends lost 1 base at V and 1 base at J; junction bases unmatched: 3. This CDR3 is 17 amino acids long. The CDR3 region has the DNA TGTGCCAGCAGCTTAGAGGGACTAGCGGGGACCCAAGAGACCCAGTACTTC. Translating it yields CASSLEGLAGTQETQYF.

This clonotype has a handful of counts. The V and J genes are TRBV6-1 and TRBJ1-2; 7 nucleotides align to TRBD1. The CDR3 length is 14 residues. Germline assignment: CDR1 MNHNS and CDR2 SASEGT. Trimming removed 4 bases from V and 8 bases from J; junction bases left unmatched: 10. CDR3 in amino acids: CASSAVDRVGGYTF. The CDR3 DNA follows: TGTGCCAGCAGTGCTGTCGACAGGGTGGGAGGCTACACCTTC.

CDR3 protein: CASRLLAGGQYKTQYF. The CDR3 region has the DNA TGTGCCAGCAGATTACTAGCGGGGGGACAGTATAAGACCCAGTACTTC. The rearrangement joins TRBV11-2 to TRBJ2-5; 12 bases map to TRBD2. Germline assignment: CDR1 SGHAT and CDR2 FQNNGV. CDR3 size: 16 residues. Trimming cost V 6 bases and J 6 bases; bases outside gene matches: 11.

This clonotype was recorded at least ten times. The rearrangement uses TRBV27 and TRBJ2-7, with D possibly TRBD2 on 5 matching bases. Trimming took off 6 bases at V and 0 bases at J, with 15 bases between the two ends. In germline, CDR1 is MNHEY, CDR2 SMNVEV (reference sequence). The CDR3 has 15 amino acids. The CDR3: CASSMEARTSYEQYF. The DNA for the CDR3 is TGTGCCAGCAGCATGGAGGCCAGGACCTCCTACGAGCAGTACTTC.

This clonotype was counted at least ten times. The chain has TRBV7-2 and TRBJ2-1; 10 nucleotides align to TRBD2. This CDR3 has 15 residues. With 5 bases clipped from V and 4 bases from J, the junction kept 5 bases outside the gene matches. Germline V lookup: CDR1 SGHTA, CDR2 FQGNSA. The CDR3 nucleotides read TGTGCCAGCAGCCCGCGGACTAGCGGTTACAATGAGCAGTTCTTC. This translates into CASSPRTSGYNEQFF.

This clonotype has ten or more counts. The rearrangement joins TRBV7-9 to TRBJ2-3; tentative D call: TRBD2 (6 bases). Germline CDR1 is SEHNR and CDR2 is FQNEAQ (reference sequence). V was clipped by 1 base and J by 2 bases, with 10 bases between them. CDR3 length equals 15 residues. For the CDR3, the DNA is TGTGCCAGCAGCTTAGGGGACTTTCCCACAGATACGCAGTATTTT. Amino acids: CASSLGDFPTDTQYF.

CDR3 coding DNA: TGCGCCAGCAGCCTAACCAAGTTAACCGGGGAGCTGTTTTTT. It encodes CASSLTKLTGELFF. The chain uses TRBV5-1 and TRBJ2-2, with unresolved D. The CDR3 is made up of 14 amino acids. CDR1 and CDR2 from the germline V gene are SGHRS and YFSETQ. Trimming left V 4 bases short and J 5 bases short, with 12 bases between. Full variable domain (outside the CDR3, taken from reference TRBV5-1 and TRBJ2-2): KAGVTQTPRYLIKTRGQQVTLSCSPISGHRSVSWYQQTPGQGLQFLFEYFSETQRNKGNFPGRFSGRQFSNSRSEMNVSTLELGDSALYLCASSLTKLTGELFFGEGSRLTVL.

This chain links TRBV4-1 with TRBJ2-7, with D maybe TRBD1 (5 bases). V was shortened by 0 bases and J by 3 bases, with 9 bases between the two germline ends. CDR3 length equals 14 residues. Germline CDR1 reads MGHRA; CDR2 reads YSYEKL. The CDR3 region has the DNA TGCGCCAGCAGCCAAGACGACAGACACTACGAGCAGTACTTC. Amino acids: CASSQDDRHYEQYF.

This clonotype was observed a handful of times. The chain recombines TRBV24-1 with TRBJ1-5; no firm D call. The CDR3 sequence is 13 residues long. Trimming removed 9 bases at V and 2 bases at J, with 10 bases between. The germline V gene has CDR1 KGHDR and CDR2 SFDVKD. CDR3 amino acids: CATSGWGNQPQHF. The CDR3 DNA reads as TGTGCCACCTCCGGCTGGGGCAATCAGCCCCAGCATTTT.

The chain joins TRBV15 to TRBJ2-1; unclear D gene. The CDR3 spans 17 residues. The germline CDR1 and CDR2 sequences are LNHNV and YYDKDF (reference sequence). Trimming shortened V by 1 base and J by 0 bases, and 13 bases separated the two germline ends. The CDR3 loop is CATSRVDGLPSYNEQFF. CDR3 DNA: TGTGCCACCAGCAGAGTAGACGGTCTACCCTCCTACAATGAGCAGTTCTTC.

This clonotype was picked up many times. The chain has TRBV18 and TRBJ1-1; no definite D call. Trimming took 3 bases from V and 3 from J, leaving 11 bases between them. CDR1 is KGHSH, CDR2 LQKENI, per germline. This CDR3 is built from 14 residues. The CDR3 region has the DNA TGTGCCAGCTCACCGACCAATACGGACACTGAAGCTTTCTTT. It translates to CASSPTNTDTEAFF.

V gene TRBV7-9 combines with J gene TRBJ2-1; D possibly corresponds to TRBD2 (6 bases). The CDR3 runs 15 residues. Germline V CDR1 and CDR2: SEHNR, FQNEAQ (reference sequence). The V end was cut by 5 bases, the J end by 8 bases, with 19 bases between. CDR3 region: CASSIGGGTADEQFF. CDR3 DNA sequence: TGTGCCAGCAGCATAGGTGGGGGGACTGCCGATGAGCAGTTCTTC.